These 11 T cell receptor beta chains were sequenced from one sample in a study of T cell changes during pregnancy in multiple sclerosis. Assay: immunoSEQ multiplex PCR; the TCRdb copy retains only in-frame clones and omits some. Of under 45,000 clones detected, 90% to 97% appear once; the ten largest clones hold 0.89%. The specimen was peripheral blood, collected in the second trimester of pregnancy. These receptors were taken from a female donor with multiple sclerosis, enrolled in a pregnancy study.

Only a few counts were recorded for this clone. CDR3 nucleotides: TGTGCCAGCAGTGGACAGGGGGACACCGGGGAGCTGTTTTTT. Its translation is CASSGQGDTGELFF. V is TRBV25-1 and J is TRBJ2-2, with 9 bases matching TRBD1. The CDR3 runs to 14 residues. Per the germline V gene, CDR1 is MGHDK and CDR2 is SYGVNS. V gave up 4 bases and J gave up 3 bases; unmatched junction bases: 0.

V usage is TRBV6-6 and J usage is TRBJ2-5; 9 bases are a match to TRBD2. The junction had 0 bases not matched to a gene; V was cut back by 2 bases and J by 2 bases. Germline values: CDR1 MNHNY, CDR2 SVGAGI (reference sequence). This CDR3 spans 14 amino acids. For the CDR3, the DNA is TGTGCCAGCAGTTACCTAGCGGGGCAAGAGACCCAGTACTTC. Translating gives CASSYLAGQETQYF.

V and J are TRBV19 and TRBJ1-1, with D tentatively TRBD1 (5 bases). Germline CDR1 LNHDA, CDR2 SQIVND (reference sequence). Deletions cut 3 bases from V and 4 bases from J, with 18 bases between. This CDR3 contains 16 residues. CDR3 amino acids: CASSIPLGGGGTEAFF. The CDR3 region has the DNA TGTGCCAGTAGTATCCCCCTTGGGGGGGGAGGCACTGAAGCTTTCTTT.

A remark on this clone: In the same sample, other DNA sequences code for this CDR3. The rearrangement links TRBV18 to TRBJ2-7, with D possibly TRBD2 on 6 matching bases. The CDR3 consists of 14 residues. V was shortened by 3 bases and J by 0 bases, with 9 bases between the two germline ends. Germline loops: CDR1 KGHSH, CDR2 LQKENI. CDR3 nucleotide sequence: TGTGCCAGCTCACCCCGGGACTCCTCCTACGAGCAGTACTTC. Its protein is CASSPRDSSYEQYF.

CDR3 in DNA: TGTGCCAGCAGTCCTCGGGACAATAATCAGCCCCAGCATTTT. This gives the protein CASSPRDNNQPQHF. The chain recombines TRBV28 with TRBJ1-5; possible D gene TRBD1, 6 bases. From germline, CDR1 is MDHEN and CDR2 SYDVKM. This CDR3 has 14 residues. Trimming took 5 bases from V and 4 from J, leaving 12 bases between them.

The chain links TRBV18 to TRBJ2-5; 11 positions agree with TRBD1. The DNA matches TRBJ2-7 better at its end, which makes the J call doubtful. Germline V gene data show CDR1 as KGHSH and CDR2 as LQKENI. The CDR3 is 15 amino acids. CDR3 sequence reads: CASSAGTGGPYEQYF. CDR3 sequence (DNA): TGTGCCAGCTCAGCAGGGACAGGGGGACCTTACGAGCAGTACTTC.

V gene TRBV11-2 combines with J gene TRBJ2-7; TRBD1 matches 9 bases. This CDR3 has 17 amino acids. V gave up 0 bases and J gave up 6 bases; unmatched junction bases: 12. Germline CDR1 SGHAT, CDR2 FQNNGV. CDR3 loop: CASSLDQGTGQGAEQYF. CDR3 sequence (DNA): TGTGCCAGCAGCTTAGATCAGGGGACGGGACAGGGTGCCGAGCAGTACTTC.

This rearrangement joins TRBV14 to TRBJ2-7; D ambiguous. Trimming took 0 bases from V and 1 from J, leaving 13 bases between them. Per germline, CDR1 SGHDN and CDR2 FVKESK. CDR3 size: 16 residues. The CDR3 sequence is CASSQESLGLSYEQYF. CDR3 in DNA: TGTGCCAGCAGCCAAGAGTCGCTAGGATTATCCTACGAGCAGTACTTC. The complete variable domain, with remaining parts taken from reference TRBV14 and TRBJ2-7, reads EAGVTQFPSHSVIEKGQTVTLRCDPISGHDNLYWYRRVMGKEIKFLLHFVKESKQDESGMPNNRFLAERTGGTYSTLKVQPAELEDSGVYFCASSQESLGLSYEQYFGPGTRLTVT.

The chain recombines TRBV21-1 with TRBJ2-7; the table calls TRBD2, which could not be checked here. TRBV21-1 is a pseudogene segment. The CDR3 extends over 17 amino acids. CDR3 coding DNA: TGTGCCAGCAGCAAAATCAGGACTAGGGAGACCTCCTACGAGCAGTACTTC. Its translation is CASSKIRTRETSYEQYF.

CDR3 sequence: CASRPTRGNTEAFF. The CDR3, as DNA: TGTGCCAGCAGACCCACAAGGGGGAACACTGAAGCTTTCTTT. J is TRBJ1-1 and V is TRBV7-9, with D tentatively TRBD1 (5 bases). Per the germline V gene, CDR1 is SEHNR and CDR2 is FQNEAQ (reference sequence). The CDR3 consists of 14 residues. V lost 6 bases to trimming and J lost 1 base, with 12 bases between them.

This clone was observed once. The chain combines TRBV19 with TRBJ1-4; the match to TRBD1 covers 12 bases. V gave up 7 bases and J gave up 7 bases; unmatched junction bases: 7. This CDR3 has 15 residues. CDR1 is LNHDA and CDR2 is SQIVND in the germline V gene (reference sequence). In DNA form, the CDR3 reads TGTGCCAGTACGGGACAGGGGGCGCAAAGTGAAAAACTGTTTTTT. Protein product: CASTGQGAQSEKLFF.